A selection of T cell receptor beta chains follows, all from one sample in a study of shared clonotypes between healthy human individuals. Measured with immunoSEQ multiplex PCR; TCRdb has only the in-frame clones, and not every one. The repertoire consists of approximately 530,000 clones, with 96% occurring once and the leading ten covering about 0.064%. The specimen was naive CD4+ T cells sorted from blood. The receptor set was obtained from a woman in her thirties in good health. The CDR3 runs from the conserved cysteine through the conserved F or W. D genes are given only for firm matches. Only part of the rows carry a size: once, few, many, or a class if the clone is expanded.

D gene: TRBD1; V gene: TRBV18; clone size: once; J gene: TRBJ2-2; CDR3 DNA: TGTGCCAGCTCACCACCCGGACAGGCCGGGAACACCGGGGAGCTGTTTTTT; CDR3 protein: CASSPPGQAGNTGELFF
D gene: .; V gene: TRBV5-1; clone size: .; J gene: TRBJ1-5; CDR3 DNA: TGCGCCAGCAGCTTGGACGGGAACCTCAATCAGCCCCAGCATTTT; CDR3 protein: CASSLDGNLNQPQHF
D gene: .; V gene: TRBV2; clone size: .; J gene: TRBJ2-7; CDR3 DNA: TGTGCCAGCAGTCAAAATGCGAGCCCTGACGAGCAGTACTTC; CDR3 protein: CASSQNASPDEQYF
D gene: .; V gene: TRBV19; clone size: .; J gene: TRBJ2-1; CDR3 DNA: TGTGCCAGTAAACCGAGGGGAGACTCCTACAATGAGCAGTTCTTC; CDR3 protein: CASKPRGDSYNEQFF
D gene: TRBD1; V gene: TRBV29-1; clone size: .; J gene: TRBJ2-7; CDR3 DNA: TGCAGCGTTGAAGTAGGGGGCCTTGGGTACGAGCAGTACTTC; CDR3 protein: CSVEVGGLGYEQYF
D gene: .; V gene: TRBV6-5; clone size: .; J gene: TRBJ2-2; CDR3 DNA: TGTGCCAGCAGTTACGACCCACCGTTGAACACCGGGGAGCTGTTTTTT; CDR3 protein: CASSYDPPLNTGELFF
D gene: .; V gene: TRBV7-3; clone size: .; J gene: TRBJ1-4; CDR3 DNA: TGTGCCAGCAGCCCTAATGGCGCCGTAGTAAAACTGTTTTTT; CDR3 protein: CASSPNGAVVKLFF
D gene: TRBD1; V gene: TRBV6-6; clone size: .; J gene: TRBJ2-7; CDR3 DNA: TGTGCCAGCAGTCCGGGACAGGGGGAAAAGCAGTACTTC; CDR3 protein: CASSPGQGEKQYF
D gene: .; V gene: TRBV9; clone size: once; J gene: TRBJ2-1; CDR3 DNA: TGTGCCAGCAGCGTAGCGACGGGACTCAATGAGCAGTTCTTC; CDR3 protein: CASSVATGLNEQFF
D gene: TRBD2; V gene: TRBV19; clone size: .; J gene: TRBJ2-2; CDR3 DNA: TGTGCCAGTAGTGTGACTAGCGGGACCGGGGAGCTGTTTTTT; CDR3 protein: CASSVTSGTGELFF
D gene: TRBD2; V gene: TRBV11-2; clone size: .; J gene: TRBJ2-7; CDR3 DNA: TGTGCCAGCAGCGCCAGACTAGCGGGGGGATACGAGCAGTACTTC; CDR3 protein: CASSARLAGGYEQYF
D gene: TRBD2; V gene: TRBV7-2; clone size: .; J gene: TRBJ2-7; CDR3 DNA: TGTGCCAGCAGCTTAGAACTAGCGGCCTACGAGCAGTACTTC; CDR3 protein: CASSLELAAYEQYF
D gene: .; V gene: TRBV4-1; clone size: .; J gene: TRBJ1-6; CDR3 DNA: TGCGCCAGCAGCCAAGGGGTTGGGAGATATAATTCACCCCTCCACTTT; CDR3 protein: CASSQGVGRYNSPLHF
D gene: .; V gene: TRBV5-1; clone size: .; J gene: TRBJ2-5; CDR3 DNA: TGCGCCAGCAGACTGGAGGTGCGGGAGACCCAGTACTTC; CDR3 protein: CASRLEVRETQYF
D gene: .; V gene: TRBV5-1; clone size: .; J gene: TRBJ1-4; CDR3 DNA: TGCGCCAGCAGCTTGGTGGGGTCTGAAAAACTGTTTTTT; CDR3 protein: CASSLVGSEKLFF
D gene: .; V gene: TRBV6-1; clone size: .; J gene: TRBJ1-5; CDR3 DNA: TGTGCCAGCAGTGTTGGCCTGATCAATCAGCCCCAGCATTTT; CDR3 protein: CASSVGLINQPQHF
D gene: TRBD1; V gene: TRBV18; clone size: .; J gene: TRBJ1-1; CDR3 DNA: TGTGCCAGCTCGGGACAGACCAACACTGAAGCTTTCTTT; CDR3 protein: CASSGQTNTEAFF
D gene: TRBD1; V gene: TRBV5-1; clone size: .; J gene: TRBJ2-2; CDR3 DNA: TGCGCCAGCAGCTTAAGGCCAGGCGGGACAGGCACCGGGGAGCTGTTTTTT; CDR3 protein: CASSLRPGGTGTGELFF
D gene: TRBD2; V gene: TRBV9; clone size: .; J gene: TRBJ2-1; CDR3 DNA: TGTGCCAGCAGCGTAGAGCTAGCGGTCACCTGGGGGGATGAGCAGTTCTTC; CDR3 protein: CASSVELAVTWGDEQFF
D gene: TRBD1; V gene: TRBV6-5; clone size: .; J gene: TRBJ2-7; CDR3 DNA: TGTGCCAGCAGTCCCCAGGACAGGGTGTACGAGCAGTACTTC; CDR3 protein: CASSPQDRVYEQYF
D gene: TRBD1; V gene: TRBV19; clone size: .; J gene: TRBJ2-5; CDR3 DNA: TGTGCCAGTCAAAACGGACAGGGGGGATGGGAGACCCAGTACTTC; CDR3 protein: CASQNGQGGWETQYF
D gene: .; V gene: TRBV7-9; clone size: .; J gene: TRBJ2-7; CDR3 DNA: TGTGCCAGCAGATCCGACCGACCAGGACAGAGAAAATACGAGCAGTACTTC; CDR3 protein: CASRSDRPGQRKYEQYF
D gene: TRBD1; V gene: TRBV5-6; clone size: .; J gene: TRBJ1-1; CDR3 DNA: TGTGCCAGCAGCTCCGACAGGGGTTGGACTGAAGCTTTCTTT; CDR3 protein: CASSSDRGWTEAFF
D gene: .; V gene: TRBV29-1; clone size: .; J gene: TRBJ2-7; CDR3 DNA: TGCAGCGTTGCGGGGGAGGCTGTCTACGAGCAGTACTTC; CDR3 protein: CSVAGEAVYEQYF
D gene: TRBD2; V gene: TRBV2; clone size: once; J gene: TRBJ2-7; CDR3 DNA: TGTGCCAGCAGTGACTTAGGCGGGAGCTACGAGCAGTACTTC; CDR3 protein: CASSDLGGSYEQYF
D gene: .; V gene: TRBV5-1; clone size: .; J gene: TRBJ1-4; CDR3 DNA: TGCGCCAGCAGACCCAACAGTGCAACTAATGAAAAACTGTTTTTT; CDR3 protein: CASRPNSATNEKLFF
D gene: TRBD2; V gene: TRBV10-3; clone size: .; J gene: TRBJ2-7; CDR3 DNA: TGTGCCATCAGTGGAGGTAGCGGGACCTACGAGCAGTACTTC; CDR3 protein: CAISGGSGTYEQYF
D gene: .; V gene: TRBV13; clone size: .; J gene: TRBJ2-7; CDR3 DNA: TGTGCCAGCAGCATAGACAGAGCCTACGAGCAGTACTTC; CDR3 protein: CASSIDRAYEQYF
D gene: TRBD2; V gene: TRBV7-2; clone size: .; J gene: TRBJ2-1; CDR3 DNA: TGTGCCAGCAGCTCAAGCGGGAGTAGGCACAATGAGCAGTTCTTC; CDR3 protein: CASSSSGSRHNEQFF
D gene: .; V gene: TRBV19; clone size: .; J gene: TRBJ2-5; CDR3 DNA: TGTGCCAGTAGACACGGGAGCCAAGAGACCCAGTACTTC; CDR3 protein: CASRHGSQETQYF
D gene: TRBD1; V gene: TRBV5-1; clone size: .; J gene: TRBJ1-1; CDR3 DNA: TGCGCCAGCAGCTGGAACGCCCAGGGGGTGAACACTGAAGCTTTCTTT; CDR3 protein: CASSWNAQGVNTEAFF
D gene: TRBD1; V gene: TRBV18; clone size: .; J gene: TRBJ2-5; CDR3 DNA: TGTGCCAGCTCACAAAGCGGGACAGGGGTCGTAAAGACCCAGTACTTC; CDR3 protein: CASSQSGTGVVKTQYF
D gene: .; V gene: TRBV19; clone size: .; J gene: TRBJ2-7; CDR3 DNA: TGTGCCAGTAGCCTACAGGGCCGGCCCTACGAGCAGTACTTC; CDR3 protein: CASSLQGRPYEQYF
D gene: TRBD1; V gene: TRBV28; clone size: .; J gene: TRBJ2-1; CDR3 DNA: TGTGCCAGCAGTTACGGACAGGTAGGAAATGAGCAGTTCTTC; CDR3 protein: CASSYGQVGNEQFF
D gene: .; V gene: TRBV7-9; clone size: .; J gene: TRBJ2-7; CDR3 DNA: TGTGCCAGCACCCCCGTTGTGAACTCCTACGAGCAGTACTTC; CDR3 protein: CASTPVVNSYEQYF
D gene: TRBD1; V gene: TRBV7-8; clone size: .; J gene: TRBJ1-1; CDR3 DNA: TGTGCCAGCAGCACCCGGACAGGGAGGGCTTTCTTT; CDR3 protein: CASSTRTGRAFF
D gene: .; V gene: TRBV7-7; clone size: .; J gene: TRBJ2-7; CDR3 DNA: TGTGCCAGCAGCCCAACAGGGTCGGAGGACGAGCAGTACTTC; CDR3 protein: CASSPTGSEDEQYF
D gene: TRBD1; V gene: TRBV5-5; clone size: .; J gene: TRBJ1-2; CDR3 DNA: TGTGCCAGCAGCTTAACAGGGGATTTCTATGGCTACACCTTC; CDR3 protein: CASSLTGDFYGYTF
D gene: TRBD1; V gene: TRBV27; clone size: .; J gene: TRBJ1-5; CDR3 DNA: TGTGCCAGCAGTTTCGGGACAGATAGCAATCAGCCCCAGCATTTT; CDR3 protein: CASSFGTDSNQPQHF
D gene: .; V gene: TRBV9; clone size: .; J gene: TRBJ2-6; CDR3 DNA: TGTGCCAGCAGCCTGATGGCCGTGCTAGGAGACGGGGCCAACGTCCTGACTTTC; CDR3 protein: CASSLMAVLGDGANVLTF
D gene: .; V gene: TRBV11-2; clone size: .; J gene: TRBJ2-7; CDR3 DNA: TGTGCCAGCAGCTTGGCGGGCCCGGGGGAGCAGTACTTC; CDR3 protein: CASSLAGPGEQYF
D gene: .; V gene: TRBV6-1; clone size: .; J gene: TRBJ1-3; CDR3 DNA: TGTGCCATCCCCCTTGAGGGTGGATCTGGAAACACCATATATTTT; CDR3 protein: CAIPLEGGSGNTIYF
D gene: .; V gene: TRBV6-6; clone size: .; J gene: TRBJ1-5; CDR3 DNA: TGTGCCAGCAGTCGACCCCCTGATCAGCCCCAGCATTTT; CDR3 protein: CASSRPPDQPQHF
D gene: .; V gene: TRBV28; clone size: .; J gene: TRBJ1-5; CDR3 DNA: TGTGCCAGCAGTTTACCCTTCGGCGGGGGGGCAATGAATCAGCCCCAGCATTTT; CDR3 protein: CASSLPFGGGAMNQPQHF
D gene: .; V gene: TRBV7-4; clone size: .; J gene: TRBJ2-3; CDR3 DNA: TGTGCCAGCAGCTGCGATAATGGGCCAGATACGCAGTATTTT; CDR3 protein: CASSCDNGPDTQYF
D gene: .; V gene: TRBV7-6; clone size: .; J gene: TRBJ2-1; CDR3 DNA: TGTGCCAGCACAAGGGGGTCCTACAATGAGCAGTTCTTC; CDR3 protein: CASTRGSYNEQFF
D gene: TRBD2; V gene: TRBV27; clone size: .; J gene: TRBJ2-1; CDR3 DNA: TGTGCCAGCAGTTCGATTATACTAGCGGGAGAAGGCAATGAGCAGTTCTTC; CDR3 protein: CASSSIILAGEGNEQFF
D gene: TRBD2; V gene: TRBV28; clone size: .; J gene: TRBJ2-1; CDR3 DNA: TGTGCCAGCAGTACTGGACTAGCGGCGATCAATGAGCAGTTCTTC; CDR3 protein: CASSTGLAAINEQFF